Following are 28 T cell receptor beta chains from one sample sequenced in a study of tumor and adjacent non-tumor tissue in lung cancer. This sample's RNA came from whole unsorted tissue. More than 3 cm separated this lung sample from the edge of the tumor. A modified ARM-PCR protocol with three rounds of nested PCR amplified TCRbeta. TCRdb reanalysed the multiplex PCR reads using MiXCR and keeps one entry per CDR3 protein. The table shows tens of thousands of distinct CDR3 sequences, with around 67% occurring only once. Sequenced sample: distant non-tumor lung tissue. The receptors come from a middle-aged woman with non-small cell lung cancer.

This clonotype was counted only a few times. This sequence joins TRBV24-1 and TRBJ1-2; no clear D. Trimming stripped 6 bases from V and 2 bases from J, with 6 bases between. Germline-derived CDR1 and CDR2 are KGHDR and SFDVKD. This CDR3 region has 12 residues. CDR3 sequence (DNA): TGTGCCACCAGTCCGGGGAACTATGGCTACACCTTC. Translation gives CATSPGNYGYTF.

The sample holds one count of this clonotype. A much larger clone sits a single nucleotide away, making a read error possible. The gene calls are TRBV20-1 and TRBJ2-2, with D perhaps matching TRBD2 (6 bases). Germline CDR1 is DFQATT and CDR2 is SNEGSKA (reference sequence). The CDR3 covers 13 residues. CDR3: CSALGGVHGDLFF. Written as DNA, the CDR3 is TGCAGTGCCCTCGGAGGGGTTCACGGGGATCTGTTTTTT.

The chain recombines TRBV10-3 with TRBJ2-3, with a possible D match to TRBD1 (5 bases). This CDR3 comprises 13 residues. Germline assignment: CDR1 ENHRY and CDR2 SYGVKD. Trimming shortened V by 7 bases and J by 5 bases, and 13 bases separated the two germline ends. CDR3 residues: CAINRGGGDTQYF. The CDR3 DNA follows: TGTGCCATCAATAGGGGCGGTGGAGATACGCAGTATTTT.

This clonotype was seen a single time. The V call is TRBV20-1, the J call TRBJ1-4; 8 bases map to TRBD1. There are 11 residues in the CDR3. In germline, CDR1 is DFQATT, CDR2 SNEGSKA (reference sequence). In nucleotides, the CDR3 is TGCACTACTAGACCCGACAGGGGACTGTTTTTT. Translation: CTTRPDRGLFF.

Regarding this clonotype: At one end the junction does not follow the germline gene, possibly because of a read error. V gene TRBV6-5 combines with J gene TRBJ1-5; TRBD1 agrees at 8 bases. The CDR3 consists of 15 residues. Looked up from germline, CDR1 is MNHEY and CDR2 is SVGAGI. The CDR3 bases are TGCGCCAGCAGTTACACGACAGGGGAGGATCAGCCCCAGCATTTT. Translating gives CASSYTTGEDQPQHF.

Concerning this clonotype: A single base separates this from a much larger clone, so it may be a read error. The missing conserved phenylalanine or tryptophan at the end of this CDR3 makes a read error likely. The chain combines TRBV7-9 with TRBJ1-1; D gene ambiguous. This CDR3 region has 12 residues. The germline V gene encodes CDR1 SEHNR and CDR2 FQNEAQ (reference sequence). Trimming pared 5 bases from V and 11 bases from J, leaving 15 bases between. The CDR3 nucleotides read TGTGCCAGCAGCGCATCTGCCGAAGAGGCTTTCCTT. Protein sequence: CASSASAEEAFL.

In its sample, this clonotype was seen many times. V is TRBV12-3 or TRBV12-4 and J is TRBJ2-7, with a weak D call TRBD1 (5 bases). The CDR3 totals 13 residues. The germline V and J ends were trimmed by 6 bases and 6 bases, with 15 bases remaining between them. CDR3 amino acids: CASSLADRGEQYF. The CDR3 nucleotides are TGTGCCAGCAGCCTGGCGGATAGGGGCGAGCAGTACTTC.

This clonotype rates as medium-sized. This chain joins TRBV29-1 and TRBJ2-7; D possibly corresponds to TRBD1 (7 bases). V was trimmed by 6 bases and J by 5 bases, leaving 23 bases between them. The CDR3 extends over 15 amino acids. Germline V gene sequence: CDR1 SQVTM, CDR2 ANQGSEA. The CDR3 region is CSVTSGGRSNHEQYF. The CDR3 coding sequence is TGCAGCGTAACATCAGGGGGGCGATCAAACCACGAGCAGTACTTC.

The chain is built from TRBV6-5 and TRBJ2-6, with 7 bases fitting TRBD2. This CDR3 is built from 17 residues. The trim removed 2 bases at V and 3 bases at J, leaving 7 bases unmatched. CDR1 MNHEY and CDR2 SVGAGI come from the germline V gene. CDR3 nucleotide sequence: TGTGCCAGCAGTTACGGGACTAACGGAAGTGGGGCCAACGTCCTGACTTTC. It encodes CASSYGTNGSGANVLTF.

On this clonotype itself: The junction and the germline gene differ at one end; a read error may be behind it. The chain couples TRBV5-4 to TRBJ2-1, with 7 bases fitting TRBD2. This CDR3 region has 14 residues. Germline assignment: CDR1 SGHNT and CDR2 YYREEE (reference sequence). The CDR3 protein is CASQGGSFYSEEFF. CDR3 DNA: TGTGCCAGTCAAGGCGGGAGCTTCTACAGTGAGGAGTTCTTC.

Concerning this clonotype itself: With a much larger clone just one base away, this may be a read error. The chain carries TRBV23-1 and TRBJ2-1; TRBD1 aligns across 8 bases. TRBV23-1 is an ORF for which the function is uncertain. The CDR3 is 14 residues long. V gave up 5 bases and J gave up 4 bases; unmatched junction bases: 4. For the CDR3, the DNA is TGCGCCAGCAGTTCCAGGGGGCGATACAATGAGCAGTTCTTC. Its translation is CASSSRGRYNEQFF.

About this clonotype itself: A clone one base away is much larger, so this may be a read error. V is TRBV12-3 or TRBV12-4 and J is TRBJ1-2; a possible D gene is TRBD1 (5 bases). The CDR3 consists of 14 residues. The germline V and J ends were trimmed by 7 bases and 0 bases, with 12 bases remaining between them. The CDR3 here is CASKRDSTNYGYTF. CDR3 coding DNA: TGTGCCAGCAAAAGAGACAGCACTAACTATGGCTACACCTTC.

In its sample, this clonotype is medium-sized (0.01 to 0.1%). V and J are TRBV11-2 and TRBJ2-1; tentatively, D is TRBD1 (6 bases). The CDR3 loop spans 12 amino acids. Germline-derived CDR1 and CDR2 are SGHAT and FQNNGV. V lost 7 bases to trimming and J lost 8 bases, with 12 bases between them. CDR3 loop: CASTEQGYEQFF. Written as DNA, the CDR3 is TGTGCCAGCACCGAACAGGGCTATGAGCAGTTCTTC.

This clonotype qualifies as medium-sized. The chain links TRBV11-3 to TRBJ2-1, with 13 bases fitting TRBD2. The CDR3 covers 14 residues. CDR1 and CDR2 (germline): SGHNT, YENEEA. Unmatched junction bases numbered 8, after V lost 9 bases and J lost 9 bases. The CDR3 region has the DNA TGTGCCAGGCCCGGGACTAGCGGGATCGGTGAGCAGTTCTTC. The encoded protein is CARPGTSGIGEQFF. Based on the CDR3 plus reference TRBV11-3 and TRBJ2-1, the full variable domain is EAGVVQSPRYKIIEKKQPVAFWCNPISGHNTLYWYLQNLGQGPELLIRYENEEAVDDSQLPKDRFSAERLKGVDSTLKIQPAELGDSAVYLCARPGTSGIGEQFFGPGTRLTVL.

A few counts support this clonotype. The V call is TRBV29-1, the J call TRBJ2-7; 11 bases agree with TRBD1. From germline, CDR1 is SQVTM and CDR2 ANQGSEA. The length of the CDR3 is 15 residues. Germline trimming cut 6 bases from V and 2 bases from J; bases unmatched to any gene: 9. The CDR3 region has the DNA TGCAGCGTGAACCATGGGACAGGGGGGGCCTACGAGCAGTACTTC. The encoded protein is CSVNHGTGGAYEQYF.

This clonotype appeared many times. In nucleotides, the CDR3 is TGTGCCATCAGAGAGCGGGAAGGGTACGAAAAGCAGTTCTTC. It yields the protein CAIREREGYEKQFF. The V and J genes are TRBV10-3 and TRBJ2-1, with 7 bases identical to TRBD2. The junction had 13 bases not matched to a gene; V was cut back by 6 bases and J by 11 bases. Germline CDR1 reads ENHRY; CDR2 reads SYGVKD. The CDR3 spans 14 residues.

A note on this clonotype: Mismatch with germline at one junction end may stem from a read error. The CDR3 DNA reads as TGTGCCAGCAGTTCGGGACAATTCCCACCCTCCTACGAGCAGTATTTC. Translating gives CASSSGQFPPSYEQYF. The chain uses TRBV12-3 or TRBV12-4 and TRBJ2-7; the D gene is possibly TRBD1 (6 bases). There are 16 residues in the CDR3.

This rearrangement joins TRBV29-1 to TRBJ2-1, with 9 bases identical to TRBD2. The germline gives CDR1 SQVTM, CDR2 ANQGSEA. V was clipped by 7 bases and J by 7 bases; unmatched bases: 5. This CDR3 region has 12 residues. The CDR3 protein is CSAGTSWNEQFF. As DNA, the CDR3 is TGCAGCGCGGGGACTAGCTGGAATGAGCAGTTCTTC.

There are many counts of this clonotype. The rearrangement uses TRBV5-6 and TRBJ2-5; 12 nucleotides align to TRBD1. The CDR3 loop spans 16 amino acids. V lost 4 bases to trimming and J lost 6 bases; unmatched junction nucleotides: 10. Germline lookup yields CDR1 SGHDT and CDR2 YYEEEE. CDR3 bases: TGTGCCAGCAGCCCTGGGACAGGGGGCTCGTTGAAGACCCAGTACTTC. This encodes CASSPGTGGSLKTQYF.

This clonotype was seen once. A much larger clone differs from this one at a single base, so this may be a read error. The chain is built from TRBV30 and TRBJ1-4; 10 bases line up with TRBD1. CDR3 length equals 13 residues. From germline, CDR1 is GTSNPN and CDR2 SVGIG (reference sequence). The J segment lost 7 bases and the V segment lost 5 bases, leaving 4 bases of the junction unmatched. CDR3: CAWDRGRAEKLFF. CDR3 nucleotides: TGTGCCTGGGACAGGGGGCGGGCTGAAAAACTGTTTTTT.

With regard to this clonotype: Mismatch with germline at one junction end may stem from a read error. J is TRBJ2-7 and V is TRBV11-2; D remains ambiguous. Germline V gene data show CDR1 as SGHAT and CDR2 as FQNNGV. The CDR3 runs 14 residues. The CDR3 here is CAGSSVSNSYEQYF. The CDR3 DNA reads as TGCGCCGGCAGCTCAGTCTCAAACTCCTACGAGCAGTACTTC.

With respect to this clonotype: This may stem from a read error, because a much larger clone lies one nucleotide away. V usage is TRBV20-1 and J usage is TRBJ1-1; 8 positions match TRBD1. The CDR3 is 13 amino acids. The germline V gene has CDR1 DFQATT and CDR2 SNEGSKA (reference sequence). CDR3 DNA: TGCAGTGCTAGGAGGACAGGGCGGGCTGAAGCTCTCTTT. It specifies CSARRTGRAEALF.

Remarks on this clonotype: The conserved phenylalanine or tryptophan is not found at the CDR3 terminus, so this likely reflects a read error. The V gene is TRBV4-1, the J gene TRBJ2-5; 9 nucleotides line up with TRBD1. From germline, CDR1 is MGHRA and CDR2 YSYEKL. The CDR3 covers 15 residues. The CDR3 region has the DNA TGTGCCAGCAGCCAAGGACAGGGGTTTGACGAGACCCAGTACATC. It is translated as CASSQGQGFDETQYI.

Details on this clonotype: Because it lacks the conserved phenylalanine or tryptophan at the end, this CDR3 is likely a read error. This chain connects TRBV6-5 to TRBJ2-7; D possibly corresponds to TRBD1 (5 bases). Germline V lookup: CDR1 MNHEY, CDR2 SVGAGI. The CDR3 runs 16 residues. This CDR3 is CASSYTLGPQGGEQYL. CDR3 bases: TGTGCCAGTAGTTACACTCTCGGTCCGCAGGGCGGCGAGCAGTACCTC.

This clonotype was observed at least ten times. The chain couples TRBV6-2 or TRBV6-3 to TRBJ2-7; D is unresolved. The CDR3 has 12 residues. V lost 0 bases, J lost 6 bases, and 6 bases lay in between. Germline V gene sequence: CDR1 MNHEY, CDR2 SVGEGT. The CDR3 here is CASSYSNSEQYF. For the CDR3, the DNA is TGTGCCAGCAGTTACTCGAACAGCGAGCAGTACTTC.

This clonotype was counted only a few times. The CDR3 carries no conserved terminal phenylalanine or tryptophan, so it likely arises from a read error. The limits of the CDR3 on the DNA are not certain, so only TCRdb's listed CDR3 is given. The CDR3 here is CASSPRPRSSYNEQFL. V is TRBV11-3 and J is TRBJ2-1. Germline values: CDR1 SGHNT, CDR2 YENEEA. The CDR3 has 16 residues if both end residues are counted.

In this sample, this clonotype turned up a few times. A read error is possible here, since a much larger clone lies one base away. The genes are TRBV6-1 and TRBJ1-2, with D possibly TRBD1 on 5 matching bases. CDR1 is MNHNS, CDR2 SASEGT, per germline. Trimming took 7 bases from V and 1 from J, leaving 13 bases between them. This CDR3 region has 14 residues. CDR3 bases: TGTGCCAGCAAGGGAGGGACGAGTAACTATGGCTACACCTTC. This sequence encodes CASKGGTSNYGYTF.

A word on this clonotype: The junction differs from germline at one of its ends, possibly a read error. This chain connects TRBV11-3 to TRBJ2-3, with D tentatively TRBD2 (5 bases). The CDR3 loop spans 16 amino acids. Germline V CDR1 and CDR2: SGHNT, YENEEA. CDR3 in amino acids: CVSSLDLAGPPDTQYF. For the CDR3, the DNA is TGTGTCAGCAGCTTAGATCTGGCGGGCCCCCCAGATACGCAGTATTTT.